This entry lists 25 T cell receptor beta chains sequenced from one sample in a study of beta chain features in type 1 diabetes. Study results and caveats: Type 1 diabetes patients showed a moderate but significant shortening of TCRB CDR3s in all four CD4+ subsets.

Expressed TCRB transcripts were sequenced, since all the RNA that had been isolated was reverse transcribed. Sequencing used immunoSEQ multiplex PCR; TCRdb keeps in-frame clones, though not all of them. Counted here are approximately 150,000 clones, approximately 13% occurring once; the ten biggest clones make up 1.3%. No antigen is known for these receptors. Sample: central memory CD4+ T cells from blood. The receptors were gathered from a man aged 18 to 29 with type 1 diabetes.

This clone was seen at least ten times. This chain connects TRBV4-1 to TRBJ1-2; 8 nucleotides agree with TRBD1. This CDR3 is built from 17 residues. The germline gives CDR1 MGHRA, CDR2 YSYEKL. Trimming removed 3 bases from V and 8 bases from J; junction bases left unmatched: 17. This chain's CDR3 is CASSHHSGGKKYAGYTF. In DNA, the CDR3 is TGCGCCAGCAGCCACCACTCAGGGGGCAAAAAGTATGCGGGCTACACCTTC.

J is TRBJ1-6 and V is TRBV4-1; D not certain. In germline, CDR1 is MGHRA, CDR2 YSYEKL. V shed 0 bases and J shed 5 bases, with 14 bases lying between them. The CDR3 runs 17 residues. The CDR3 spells CASSQDIIRTDNSPLHF. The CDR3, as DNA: TGCGCCAGCAGCCAAGATATCATCCGGACTGATAATTCACCCCTCCACTTT.

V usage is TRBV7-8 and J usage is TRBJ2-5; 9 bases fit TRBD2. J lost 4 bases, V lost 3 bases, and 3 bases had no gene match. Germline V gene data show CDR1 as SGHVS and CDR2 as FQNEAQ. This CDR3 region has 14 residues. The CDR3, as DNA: TGTGCCAGCAGCTTCGGGACTAGCCCAGAGACCCAGTACTTC. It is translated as CASSFGTSPETQYF.

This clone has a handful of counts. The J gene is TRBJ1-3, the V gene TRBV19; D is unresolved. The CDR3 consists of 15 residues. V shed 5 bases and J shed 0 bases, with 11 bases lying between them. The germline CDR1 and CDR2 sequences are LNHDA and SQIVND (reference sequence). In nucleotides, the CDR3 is TGTGCCAGTAGTTCCATCTCCGACTCTGGAAACACCATATATTTT. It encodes CASSSISDSGNTIYF.

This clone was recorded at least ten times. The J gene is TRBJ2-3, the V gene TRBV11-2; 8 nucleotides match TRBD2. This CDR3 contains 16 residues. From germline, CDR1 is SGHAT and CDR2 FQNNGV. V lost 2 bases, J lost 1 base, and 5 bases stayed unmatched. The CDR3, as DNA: TGTGCCAGCAGCTTAAGTATTAGCGGGGGCACAGATACGCAGTATTTT. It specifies CASSLSISGGTDTQYF.

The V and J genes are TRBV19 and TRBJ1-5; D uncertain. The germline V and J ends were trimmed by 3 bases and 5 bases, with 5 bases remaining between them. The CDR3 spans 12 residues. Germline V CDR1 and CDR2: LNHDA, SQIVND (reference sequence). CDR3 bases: TGTGCCAGTAGTATGCCCGATCAGCCCCAGCATTTT. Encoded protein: CASSMPDQPQHF.

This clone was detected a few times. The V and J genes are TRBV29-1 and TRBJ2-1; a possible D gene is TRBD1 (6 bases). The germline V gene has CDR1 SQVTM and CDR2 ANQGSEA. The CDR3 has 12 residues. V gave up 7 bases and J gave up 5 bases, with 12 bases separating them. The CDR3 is CSDRVLNNEQFF. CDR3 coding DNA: TGCAGCGACAGGGTCCTAAACAATGAGCAGTTCTTC.

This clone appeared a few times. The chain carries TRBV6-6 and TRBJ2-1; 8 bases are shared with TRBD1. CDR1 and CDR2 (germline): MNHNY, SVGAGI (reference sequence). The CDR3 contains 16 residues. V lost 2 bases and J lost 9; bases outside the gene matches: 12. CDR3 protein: CASSYGTGLVQGEQFF. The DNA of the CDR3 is TGTGCCAGCAGTTACGGGACAGGTTTAGTGCAGGGTGAGCAGTTCTTC.

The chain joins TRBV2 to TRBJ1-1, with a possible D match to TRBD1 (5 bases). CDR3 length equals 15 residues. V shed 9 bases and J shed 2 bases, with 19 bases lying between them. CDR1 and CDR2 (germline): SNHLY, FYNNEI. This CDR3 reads CASRDQWGINTEAFF. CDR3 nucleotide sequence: TGTGCCAGTAGGGACCAGTGGGGTATCAACACTGAAGCTTTCTTT.

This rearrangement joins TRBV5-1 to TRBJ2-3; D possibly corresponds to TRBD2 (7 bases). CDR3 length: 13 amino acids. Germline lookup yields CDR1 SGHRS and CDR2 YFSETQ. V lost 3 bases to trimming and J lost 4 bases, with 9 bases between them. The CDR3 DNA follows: TGCGCCAGCAGCTCGGGGGGCCCAGATACGCAGTATTTT. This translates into CASSSGGPDTQYF.

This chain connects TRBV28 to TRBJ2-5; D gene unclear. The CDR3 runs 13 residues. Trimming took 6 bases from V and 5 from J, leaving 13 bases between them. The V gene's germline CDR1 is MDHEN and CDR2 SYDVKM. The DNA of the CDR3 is TGTGCCAGCAGGAGTTCCTATGGGGAGACCCAGTACTTC. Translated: CASRSSYGETQYF.

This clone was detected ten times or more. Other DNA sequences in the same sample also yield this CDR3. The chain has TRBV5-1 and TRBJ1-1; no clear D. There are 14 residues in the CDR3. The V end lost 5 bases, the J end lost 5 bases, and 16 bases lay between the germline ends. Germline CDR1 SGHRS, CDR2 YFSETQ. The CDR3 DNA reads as TGCGCCAGCAGTTCGGAAAGACTTGCAACTGAAGCTTTCTTT. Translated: CASSSERLATEAFF.

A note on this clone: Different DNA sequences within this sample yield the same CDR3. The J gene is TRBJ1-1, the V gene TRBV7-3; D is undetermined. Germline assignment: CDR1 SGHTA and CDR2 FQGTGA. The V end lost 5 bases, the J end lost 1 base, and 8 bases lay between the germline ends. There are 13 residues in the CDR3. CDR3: CASSPAPNTEAFF. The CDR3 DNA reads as TGTGCCAGCAGCCCAGCTCCGAACACTGAAGCTTTCTTT.

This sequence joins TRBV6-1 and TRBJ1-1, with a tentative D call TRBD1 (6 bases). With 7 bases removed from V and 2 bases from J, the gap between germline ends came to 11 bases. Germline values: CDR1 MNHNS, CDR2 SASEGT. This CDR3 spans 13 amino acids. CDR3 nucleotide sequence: TGTGCCAGCACTAAGGGGACAAACACTGAAGCTTTCTTT. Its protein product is CASTKGTNTEAFF.

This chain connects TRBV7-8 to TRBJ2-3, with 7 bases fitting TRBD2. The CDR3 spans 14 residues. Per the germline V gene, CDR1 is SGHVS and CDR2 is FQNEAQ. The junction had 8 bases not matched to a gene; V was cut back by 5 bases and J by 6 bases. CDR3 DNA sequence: TGTGCCAGCAGCGAGACTAGCCCCCGGGATACGCAGTATTTT. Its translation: CASSETSPRDTQYF.

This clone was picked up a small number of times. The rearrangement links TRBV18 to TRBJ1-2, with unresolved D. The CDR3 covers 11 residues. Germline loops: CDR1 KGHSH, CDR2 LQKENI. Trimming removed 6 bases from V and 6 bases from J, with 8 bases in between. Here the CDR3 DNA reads TGTGCCAGCTCCCAAGACAATGGCTACACCTTC. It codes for CASSQDNGYTF.

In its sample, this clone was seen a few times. CDR3 protein: CASSDETDNYGYTF. In nucleotides, the CDR3 is TGTGCCAGCAGTGACGAAACCGATAACTATGGCTACACCTTC. The chain carries TRBV2 and TRBJ1-2; unclear D gene. Per the germline V gene, CDR1 is SNHLY and CDR2 is FYNNEI. The CDR3 runs to 14 residues. Trimming removed 3 bases from V and 1 base from J, with 9 bases in between.

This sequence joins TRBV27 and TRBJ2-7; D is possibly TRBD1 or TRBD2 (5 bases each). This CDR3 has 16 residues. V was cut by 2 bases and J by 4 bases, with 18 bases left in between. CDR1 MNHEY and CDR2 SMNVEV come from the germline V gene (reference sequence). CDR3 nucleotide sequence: TGTGCCAGCAGTTTACCCCGGGACCGAGGACCTTACGAGCAGTACTTC. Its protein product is CASSLPRDRGPYEQYF.

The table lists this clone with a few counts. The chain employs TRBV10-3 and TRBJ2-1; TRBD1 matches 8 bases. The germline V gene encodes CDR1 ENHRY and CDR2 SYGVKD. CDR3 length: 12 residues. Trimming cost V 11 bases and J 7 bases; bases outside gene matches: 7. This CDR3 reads CAVGQAGNEQFF. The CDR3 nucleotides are TGTGCCGTGGGACAGGCGGGTAATGAGCAGTTCTTC.

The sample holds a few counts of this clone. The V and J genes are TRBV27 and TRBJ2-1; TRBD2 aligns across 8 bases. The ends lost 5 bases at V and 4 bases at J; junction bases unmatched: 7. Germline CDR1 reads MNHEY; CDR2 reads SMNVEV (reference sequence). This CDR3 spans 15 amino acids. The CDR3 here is CASSLGRGEYNEQFF. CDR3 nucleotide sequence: TGTGCCAGCAGTCTGGGGCGGGGGGAGTACAATGAGCAGTTCTTC.

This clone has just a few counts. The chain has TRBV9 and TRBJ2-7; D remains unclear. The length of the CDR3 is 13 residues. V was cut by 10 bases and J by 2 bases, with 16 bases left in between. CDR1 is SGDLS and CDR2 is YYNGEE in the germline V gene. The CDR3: CAPVSLQTYEQYF. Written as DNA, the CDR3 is TGTGCCCCTGTCAGCCTCCAAACCTACGAGCAGTACTTC. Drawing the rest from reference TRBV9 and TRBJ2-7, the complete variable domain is DSGVTQTPKHLITATGQRVTLRCSPRSGDLSVYWYQQSLDQGLQFLIQYYNGEERAKGNILERFSAQQFPDLHSELNLSSLELGDSALYFCAPVSLQTYEQYFGPGTRLTVT.

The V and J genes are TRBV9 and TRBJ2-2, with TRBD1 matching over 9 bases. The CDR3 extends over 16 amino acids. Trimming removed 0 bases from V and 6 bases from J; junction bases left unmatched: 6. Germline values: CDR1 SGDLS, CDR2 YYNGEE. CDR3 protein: CASSVAGQGPAGELFF. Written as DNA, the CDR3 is TGTGCCAGCAGCGTAGCGGGACAGGGCCCAGCCGGGGAGCTGTTTTTT.

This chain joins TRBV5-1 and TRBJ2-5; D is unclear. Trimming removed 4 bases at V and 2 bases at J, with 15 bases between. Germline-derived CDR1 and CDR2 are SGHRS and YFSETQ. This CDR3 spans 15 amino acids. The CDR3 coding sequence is TGCGCCAGCAGCCCGGGCTTACTCCTTCAAGAGACCCAGTACTTC. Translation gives CASSPGLLLQETQYF.

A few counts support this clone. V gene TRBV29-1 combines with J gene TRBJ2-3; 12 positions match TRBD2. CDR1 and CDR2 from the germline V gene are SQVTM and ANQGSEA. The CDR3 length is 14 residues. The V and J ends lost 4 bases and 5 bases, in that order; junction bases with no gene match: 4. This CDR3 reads CSVGTSGELDTQYF. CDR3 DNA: TGCAGCGTTGGGACTAGCGGGGAGTTAGATACGCAGTATTTT.

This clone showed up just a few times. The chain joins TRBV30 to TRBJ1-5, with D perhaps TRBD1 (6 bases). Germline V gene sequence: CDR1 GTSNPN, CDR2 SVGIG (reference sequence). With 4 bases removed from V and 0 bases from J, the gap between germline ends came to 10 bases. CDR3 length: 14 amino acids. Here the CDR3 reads CAWTEGDSNQPQHF. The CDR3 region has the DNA TGTGCCTGGACAGAGGGGGATAGCAATCAGCCCCAGCATTTT. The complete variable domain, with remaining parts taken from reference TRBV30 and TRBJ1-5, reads SQTIHQWPATLVQPVGSPLSLECTVEGTSNPNLYWYRQAAGRGLQLLFYSVGIGQISSEVPQNLSASRPQDRQFILSSKKLLLSDSGFYLCAWTEGDSNQPQHFGDGTRLSIL.